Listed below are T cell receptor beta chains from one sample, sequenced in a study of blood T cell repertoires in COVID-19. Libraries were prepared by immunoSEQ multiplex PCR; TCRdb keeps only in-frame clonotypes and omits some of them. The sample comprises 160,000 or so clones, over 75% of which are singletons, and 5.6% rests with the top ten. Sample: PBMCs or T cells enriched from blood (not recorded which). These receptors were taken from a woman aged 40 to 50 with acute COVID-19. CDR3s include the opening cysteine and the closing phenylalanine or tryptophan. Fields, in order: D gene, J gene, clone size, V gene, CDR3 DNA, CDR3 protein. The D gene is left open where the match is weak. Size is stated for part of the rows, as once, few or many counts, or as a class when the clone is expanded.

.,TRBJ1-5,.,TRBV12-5,TGTGCTAGTGGTTTGGCCACGAGGGATGGCGGTCAGCCCCAGCATTTT,CASGLATRDGGQPQHF
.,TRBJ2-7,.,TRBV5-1,TGCGCCAGCAGCTTGAGGGGACTGGGGGACGAGCAGTACTTC,CASSLRGLGDEQYF
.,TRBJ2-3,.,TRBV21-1,TGTGCCAGCAGACCAACTAGCGAGACTAGCACAGATACGCAGTATTTT,CASRPTSETSTDTQYF
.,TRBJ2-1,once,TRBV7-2,TGTGCCAGCAGCGGGCCTGGCCGGGGGAATGAGCAGTTCTTC,CASSGPGRGNEQFF
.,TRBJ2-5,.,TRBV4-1,TGCGCCAGCAGCCAAGGAGGGTCATCCTTTGAGACCCAGTACTTC,CASSQGGSSFETQYF
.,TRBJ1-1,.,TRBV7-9,TGTGCCAGCAGCTTTAAAGGTGGGAGCACTGAAGCTTTCTTT,CASSFKGGSTEAFF
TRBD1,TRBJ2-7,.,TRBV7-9,TGTGCCAGCAGCTACGCCGGGACAGGGGGCAGGTACGAGCAGTACTTC,CASSYAGTGGRYEQYF
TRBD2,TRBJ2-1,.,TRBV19,TGTGCCAGTAGTATCGTGGGAGGGACCGGCAATGAGCAGTTCTTC,CASSIVGGTGNEQFF
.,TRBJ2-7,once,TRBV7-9,TGTGCCAGCAGCTTAGGGGACACGAGCTCCTACGAGCAGTACTTC,CASSLGDTSSYEQYF
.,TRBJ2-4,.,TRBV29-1,TGCAGCGCGGGGGAAGGAGGAAACATTCAGTACTTC,CSAGEGGNIQYF
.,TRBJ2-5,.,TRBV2,TGTGCCAGCAGCAAGAGGGAGACCCAGTACTTC,CASSKRETQYF
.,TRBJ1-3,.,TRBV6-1,TGTGCCAGCAGTGAAGGGGGCAGTGGAAACACCATATATTTT,CASSEGGSGNTIYF
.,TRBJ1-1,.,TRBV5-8,TGTGCCAGCAGCGCGCGGCTTTCTGAAGCTTTCTTT,CASSARLSEAFF
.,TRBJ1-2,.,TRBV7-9,TGTGCCAGCAGCGGAACAGCTAACTATGGCTACACCTTC,CASSGTANYGYTF
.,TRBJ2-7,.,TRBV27,TGTGCCAGCAGTTTAGTCTCGGGTTTCGAGCAGTACTTC,CASSLVSGFEQYF
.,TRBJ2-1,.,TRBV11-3,TGTGCCAGCAGCCGCACACCTACTAGGGCTACCTACAATGAGCAGTTCTTC,CASSRTPTRATYNEQFF
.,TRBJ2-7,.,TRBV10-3,TGTGCCATCATGCGGGACCTTGTTTCCTACGAGCAGTACTTC,CAIMRDLVSYEQYF
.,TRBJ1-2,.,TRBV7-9,TGTGCCAGCAGCTTAAATATGGGGGCGCAGATCTATGGCTACACCTTC,CASSLNMGAQIYGYTF
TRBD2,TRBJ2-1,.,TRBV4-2,TGTGCCAGCAGCCGAGAAAGTAGGACTAGCGGTGGGGACTACTACAATGAGCAGTTCTTC,CASSRESRTSGGDYYNEQFF
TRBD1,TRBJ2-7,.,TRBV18,TGTGCCAGCTCCCCAGGACAGGGGAAAACCTACGAGCAGTACTTC,CASSPGQGKTYEQYF
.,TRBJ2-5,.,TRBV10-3,TGTGCCACGTCATACTCTGCCTTCGGGGAGACCCAGTACTTC,CATSYSAFGETQYF
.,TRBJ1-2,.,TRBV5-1,TGCGCCAGCAGCTTGGCCCCCGGGGCCGGGGGGGGCTACACCTTC,CASSLAPGAGGGYTF